This TCR beta chain originates from a study of cytomegalovirus exposure and HLA in healthy donors (dated by TCRdb to about 2017). General notes on the study: An earlier analysis of some 600 of the donors reported roughly 300 Gb of sequence data and 117 million unique TCR beta sequences obtained from 150 million to 200 million T cells. An early release covering about 600 HLA-typed donors comprised approximately 290 gigabases of sequencing data and 85 million or so unique TCR sequences. Among the roughly 380 genotyped donors, roughly 80% belonged to the genetic ancestry cluster associated with self-reported Caucasian donors. The study was designed to test whether signatures of past pathogen exposure could be identified by cataloging public T cell receptors. The T cell repertoires of several hundred subjects were profiled by immunosequencing and related to cytomegalovirus serostatus. Along with the roughly 670-subject first cohort, a separate validation cohort of over a hundred different subjects was used. To predict cytomegalovirus infection status, the study brought together high-throughput TCR immunosequencing, statistical association of individual TCRs with disease status, and machine learning. A later analysis re-examined previously published TCR beta repertoires from 610 or so donors and added high-resolution HLA genotyping to investigate patterns of TCR occurrence. The later analysis used no new phenotypic data to find candidate immune exposures, relying instead on TCR beta sequences and their occurrence across donors. An earlier analysis of fewer than 700 of the donors applied high-throughput TCR beta sequencing to assess whether each TCR beta V gene segment acted as functional or pseudogenic. Alongside the repertoire data, information on donor age, sex, ethnicity and CMV serostatus was compiled. A later genetic analysis took genome-wide SNP genotypes for about three fifths of the roughly 700 donors and used that subset as a discovery cohort. Every discovery cohort repertoire had been produced on one sequencing platform. HLA typing covered class I and class II loci at four-digit resolution. Typing coverage differed by locus: A, B, C, DRB1 and DQB1 were typed in roughly 620-630 donors, DQA1 in about 550, DPA1 in 600 to 610, and DPB1 in around 440. Roughly 5 DR-DQ haplotypes were treated as single units for association and clustering because of strong linkage in the cohort. Across approximately 420 genotyped donors of the cohort, an average of roughly 200,000 unique TCR beta nucleotide sequences per donor were sequenced, and 15% to 20% of those sequences were non-productive. Findings and caveats that apply to the study as a whole: The presence/absence analyses assumed that sequencing depth was roughly uniform across donors, and that assumption may not be true. The only immune exposure information available for the cohort was CMV serostatus. Only TCR beta chains were sequenced in this cohort, and the absence of alpha or paired-chain data limited detectable features. The earlier analysis of 587 of the donors excluded over 15 rarely observed V segments, including chromosome 9 orphons, because counts were too low. A later analysis found that most CMV-associated TCR beta chains appeared HLA-restricted, with HLA associations seemingly driven largely by CMV exposure. A later analysis found that HLA-associated TCR beta chains were more clonally expanded and had lower generation probabilities than equally common non-associated chains. In a later analysis, TCR association rates were found to vary across HLA loci, with the most associated TCRs seen for DRB1 alleles and the fewest for HLA-C alleles. A later genetic analysis associated a missense DCLRE1C variant with V-gene and J-gene trimming of TCR beta chains, and an independent cohort replicated the association. Broadly in line with IMGT annotations, most TCR beta V segments showed up in productive rearrangements about 87% or about 30% of the time in an earlier analysis of 450 to 750 of the donors. A total of fewer than 200 TCR beta chains were listed by the study as associated with cytomegalovirus. According to a later genetic analysis, donors in an Asian-associated ancestry cluster had fewer N-insertions in productive TCRs than the approximately 610-donor mean. Most TCR sequences were observed very rarely across donors, whereas some public TCRs were present in many individuals. A later analysis associated roughly 17,000 TCR beta sequences with specific HLA alleles at a false discovery rate of 0.05. A further reported finding was that TCR beta sequences accurately predicted the HLA-A and HLA-B alleles for most subjects in the first cohort. The authors suggested that the approach could potentially be extended to other disease states and immunological phenotypes. In vitro tests confirmed that three of the cytomegalovirus-associated TCR beta chains recognize cytomegalovirus antigens. HLA typing was unavailable for some donors at each locus, so association tests used only the typed subset. Linkage disequilibrium might explain the correlated functional status among segregating V segments, but an unknown experimental factor could not be excluded. A cluster of highly shared sequence variants was judged likely to be a technical artifact of the sequencing pipeline. Assigning TCR associations to individual alleles was difficult when HLA alleles, especially DR and DQ, strongly co-occurred. Several of the top co-occurrence clusters appeared to be linked to parvovirus B19, influenza, CMV and Epstein-Barr virus, according to a later analysis. The 87-base-pair reads could not distinguish some IMGT-functional V segments, including TRBV6-2 and TRBV6-3, so those segments were excluded. In both the original and validation cohorts, the classifier was reported to diagnose cytomegalovirus status with high specificity and sensitivity.

Trimming takes 5 bases from V and 1 base from J, and the germline ends sit 6 bases apart. The CDR3 covers 13 residues, taking in both the cysteine and the phenylalanine. Just CDR3 DNA is preserved here, 39 bases in frame from base 1. Taken from the germline V gene (reference sequence), the CDR1 and CDR2 loops are LNHNV and YYDKDF. Receptors were amplified or captured by the immunoSEQ multiplex PCR assay. The multiplex PCR relied on a mix of 60 forward primers for TCR Vbeta segments and 13 reverse primers for TCR Jbeta segments. The CDR3 region of rearranged TCR beta genes was amplified from genomic DNA with a multiplex PCR assay. The Illumina HiSeq System was used to sequence the amplified TCR beta libraries as 87-base-pair reads. Turning to the authors' computational methods: Across the 500 to 700 repertoires, a later analysis counted around 80 million unique TCR beta chains, approximately 12 million of which were shared by at least two donors. Raw reads were error-corrected and collapsed into unique sequences by a nearest-neighbor algorithm in which closely related sequences were merged to remove PCR and sequencing errors. V, D and J gene segments were assigned by aligning CDR3 sequences to IMGT reference sequences. Each retained sequence needed at least a six-nucleotide match to both a V gene segment and a J gene segment. A rearrangement was called productive if the CDR3 had no stop codons and remained in frame with V and J, and every other rearrangement was called non-productive. CDR3 was defined according to IMGT convention as the region running from the second conserved V-encoded cysteine to the conserved J-encoded phenylalanine. The earlier analysis of 500 to 600 of the donors excluded sequences that lacked an unambiguous match to a single V gene segment. In an earlier analysis of several hundred of the donors, V segments were called functional above 56.7% productive rearrangements and were called segregating when the between-donor standard deviation exceeded 5%. A statistical classification framework was developed to diagnose cytomegalovirus status using the catalog of TCR beta chain sequences. In a later analysis, V and J genes were assigned by comparing TCR nucleotide sequences against IMGT/GENE-DB human TR gene sequences. In a later analysis, CDR3 sequences and most-parsimonious VDJ recombination scenarios were assigned using the TCRdist pipeline. In a later analysis, each TCR beta chain was defined by its CDR3 amino acid sequence together with its V-gene family, and reads lacking a unique V-gene family were excluded. As a way to deal with suspected cross-contamination and a sequencing artifact, a later analysis dropped 450 to 600 nucleotide sequences that were highly shared and had low generation probability. In a later analysis, a clonal expansion index was calculated for each public chain from normalized within-repertoire ranks of inferred template counts. In a later analysis, generation probabilities were computed with a VDJ recombination model fitted to out-of-frame rearrangements, and the resulting probabilities were checked against IGoR. Hypergeometric tests were used in a later analysis to score TCR-TCR, TCR-HLA and TCR-CMV co-occurrence, with a repertoire-size bias correction applied to the TCR pairs. To estimate false discovery rates, a later analysis permuted the HLA or CMV assignments 20 times. A later analysis grouped co-occurring TCRs with DBSCAN, adding TCRdist sequence similarity when clustering within HLA-allele-positive subsets. Co-occurrence clustering excluded repertoires with fewer than 30,000 or more than 120,000 public chains, plus five with anomalous nucleotide sharing. TCRdb limited this immuneACCESS table to in-frame rearrangements with V and J called. A share of clones is missing; checked studies link under half to unresolved V genes, and the rest is unexplained. The D gene and trimming were derived from the DNA, and the V and J assignments and clone size from that table. Recorded for this sample are around 150,000 clones; 80% to 85% of them occurred a single time. The top ten clones comprise 3.4% of the sample.

On this clone itself: Its cognate antigen has yet to be identified. No much larger clone is present one base from it, and per-base qualities are unavailable.

The cohort comprised 670 or so healthy bone marrow donors. All cohort members were sampled while nominally healthy, although unrecorded immune exposures were likely present. The donor tested CMV seronegative and was one of the 352 seronegative cohort members. Every donor gave a peripheral blood sample, and the peripheral blood mononuclear cells from that sample were used for TCR beta sequencing. The Qiagen DNeasy Blood Extraction Kit was used to extract genomic DNA from the blood cell samples. Specimen: PBMCs. The chain is encoded by TRBV15 joined to TRBJ1-5; no confident D gene assignment can be made. This clonotype was sampled from a male donor in good health and CMV-seronegative. The DNA is as follows: TGTGCCACCAGCGGGAGAAGCAATCAGCCCCAGCATTTT. Its protein reads: CATSGRSNQPQHF.